What follows describes a single T cell receptor (beta chain). Its antigen is unknown. One base away there is no much larger clone; base qualities are not given. The source of the sample is a study of radiation and T cells in renal cell carcinoma (dated by TCRdb to 2018 to 2021). Concerning the study at large: The samples were drawn from a clinical trial, where primary renal cell carcinomas were treated with 15 Gy of stereotactic body radiation therapy and then removed by nephrectomy 4 weeks afterward. A total of some 51 samples underwent TCR beta sequencing, made up of approximately 26 tumors and around 27 peripheral blood samples. In the approximately 53 samples combined, some 4,000,000 unique CDR3 nucleotide sequences were found, encoding about 2,700,000 unique CDR3 amino acid sequences. Study-wide findings and limitations: Because the trial had a single-armed design, the trial could not examine how radiation dose or scheduling affected the TCR repertoire. In blood, the top tumor clonotypes increased between baseline and 2 weeks post-radiation and then shrank by 4 weeks, which suggests that tumor-resident clones expanded only transiently. Changes in the blood repertoire were not tracked past 4 weeks after treatment. Because pretreatment tumor biopsies were not available, the study could not determine whether clonotypes were already present within the tumor at baseline.

Sample time point, as interpreted from the label and publication: blood 2 weeks post-SBRT. Reading the label with the study, this specimen's treatment or condition is: 15 Gy SBRT to primary tumor, nephrectomy 4 weeks later. To follow tumor-enriched clonotypes, serial peripheral blood was collected from radiation-treated patients at baseline and at 2 weeks and 4 weeks after SBRT. Every patient's renal cell carcinoma showed clear cell pathology. The QIAamp DNA Blood Mini Kit (Qiagen) was used to prepare genomic DNA for TCR sequencing. Samples were included in the analyses only if all quality control checks were passed. The immunoSEQ kit was used, according to the manufacturer's recommendations, to generate TCR beta libraries from genomic DNA. To prepare libraries, a first multiplex PCR with proprietary primers was run, followed by a second PCR that added unique barcodes, and a bead cleanup was done after each round. A kit-provided positive control reaction and a negative control reaction were included in every sample batch. The final libraries were assessed on an Agilent 4200 TapeStation D1000 ScreenTape, pooled by volume, and quantified by qPCR. An Illumina NextSeq500 fitted with a MidOutput 150-cycle cartridge performed the sequencing, running 156 Read1 cycles and 15 Index1 cycles with the kit's custom primers. The pooled library was loaded at 1.0 pM with an approximately 21% PhiX control spike-in. The authors' analysis ran thus. Vendor-processed data were analyzed in R, and a clonotype was defined as all T cells sharing the same CDR3 nucleotide sequence. For clone abundance analyses, frequencies were normalized to the 10,000 most abundant clones in each sample. Public T cell clones, which averaged fewer than five per sample, were excluded before analysis. A difference in abundance of at least 32-fold between compartments was used to define tumor-enriched and baseline blood-enriched clonotypes. A beta-binomial differential abundance model was used to identify clonotypes that expanded or contracted between blood time points. Tumor-blood repertoire similarity was measured with the Baroni-Urbani and Buser coefficient, and groups were compared using two-tailed Wilcoxon tests in R. The clones in this table, taken by TCRdb from immuneACCESS, are in-frame only. Not every clone is retained; where verified, under half of the shortfall comes from an unresolved V gene, and the cause of the rest is unknown. Clonal size and the V and J genes are those of that table, whereas D and trimming came from the DNA. This sample holds roughly 150,000 clones; roughly 90% were observed only once. The ten largest make up over 10% of the sample.

Sequencing was performed on blood, taken from a patient whose treatment included radiotherapy and nephrectomy. This clonotype was obtained from a woman aged 45-59 years with renal cell carcinoma.

DNA sequence: TGTGCCAGCAGCCCCCCGGGTTATAATTCACCCCTCCACTTT. Translated, this gives CASSPPGYNSPLHF. This sequence uses TRBV7-2 and TRBJ1-6; there is no confident call for the D gene. From the cysteine through the phenylalanine, the CDR3 covers 14 amino acids. CDR3 DNA only is kept here, 42 bases in frame from base 1. CDR1 and CDR2 (SGHTA, FQGNSA) derive from the germline V gene. Relative to germline, V is 5 bases shorter and J is 4 bases shorter, with 9 bases between their ends.